This is a list of T cell receptor beta chains from one sample in a study of T-cell reconstitution after alpha-beta-depleted transplantation in children. TCRdb re-derived calls from the PCR reads in MiXCR, one entry per CDR3 protein. This repertoire shows roughly 400,000 distinct CDR3 sequences, approximately 42% found once; its top ten account for approximately 25%. The specimen was PBMCs, collected before TCRalphabeta/CD19-depleted stem cell transplant. These receptor sequences come from a girl aged 2 to 10 with aplastic anemia, due to receive a stem cell transplant. CDR3s include the opening cysteine and the closing phenylalanine or tryptophan. A D gene is named only where the DNA matches it firmly. Clone size is given for some rows only: seen once, a few or many times, or a class if the clone is expanded.

CDR3nt | CDR3aa | abundance | len | j_gene | v_gene | d_gene
TGTGCCAGCAGCGGACAGAACACTGAAGCTTTCTTT | CASSGQNTEAFF | few | 12 | TRBJ1-1 | TRBV7-2 | .
TGCGCCAGCAGCCCTATGACTAGCGCCTCCTACAATGAGCAGTTCTTC | CASSPMTSASYNEQFF | few | 16 | TRBJ2-1 | TRBV5-1 | TRBD2
TGCAGTGCTAGAGATCCCCGGGGACAGCCCTACGAGCAGTACTTC | CSARDPRGQPYEQYF | . | 15 | TRBJ2-7 | TRBV20-1 | TRBD1
TGTGCCAGCAGCTGGCCGGGACAGGGAGCAGAGACCCAGTACTTC | CASSWPGQGAETQYF | many | 15 | TRBJ2-5 | TRBV7-8 | TRBD1
TGCGCCAGCAGCCTAGGACTAGCGGGAGGTCTTGACTTC | CASSLGLAGGLDF | . | 13 | TRBJ2-7 | TRBV5-1 | TRBD2
TGTGCCAGCAGTCCAGAGGGCGGTGAGCAGTTCTTC | CASSPEGGEQFF | . | 12 | TRBJ2-1 | TRBV28 | .
TGTGCCAGCAGTGAATGGACTAGCGGGGGGACAAATGAGCAGTTCTTC | CASSEWTSGGTNEQFF | . | 16 | TRBJ2-1 | TRBV27 | TRBD2
TGTGCCAGCAGTTTTACAGGGGGCTTCTCCTACGAGCAGTACTTC | CASSFTGGFSYEQYF | once | 15 | TRBJ2-7 | TRBV27 | TRBD1
TGTGCCAGCAGCCGGGGACCGCCCTACGAGCAGTACTTC | CASSRGPPYEQYF | many | 13 | TRBJ2-7 | TRBV3-1 | .
TGTGCCAGCAGTTCGGACAGGAGTAGCAATCAGCCCCAGCATTTT | CASSSDRSSNQPQHF | many | 15 | TRBJ1-5 | TRBV12-3/TRBV12-4 | TRBD1
TGTGCCAGCAGCTCCCCTTCAGTGAGGGAGCAGTTCTTC | CASSSPSVREQFF | . | 13 | TRBJ2-1 | TRBV7-2 | .
TGCGCCAGCAGCGGCGGGACGGTTTTAGCGCATAGCACAGATACGCAGTATTTT | CASSGGTVLAHSTDTQYF | . | 18 | TRBJ2-3 | TRBV5-1 | .